Below are 2 T cell receptor delta chains sequenced from a single sample in a study of gamma-delta T cells after stem cell transplantation. TCRdb called clones from the RT-PCR reads again using CATT. The data show over 2,500 delta-chain clones, roughly a fifth seen once. The sequenced sample consisted of gamma-delta T cells. Receptor source: a human donor. It is not recorded whose cells these are; they may come from a transplant donor.

This clone is medium-sized within its sample. Germline and junction disagree at one end, which may indicate a read error. The V gene is TRDV1, the J gene TRDJ2; D not certain. Germline V gene sequence: CDR1 TSWWSYY, CDR2 QGS. The CDR3 is 20 amino acids. CDR3 in amino acids: CALGVFSRHTEPTLTAQLFF. CDR3 bases: TGTGCTCTTGGGGTCTTTTCGAGACATACTGAGCCGACCCTGACAGCACAACTATTCTTT.

The chain employs TRDV2 and TRDJ1; 8 bases are a match to TRDD3. The CDR3 consists of 17 residues. CDR1 and CDR2 from the germline V gene are GEAIGNYY and EKD. V trimming: 0 bases; J trimming: 2 bases; junction bases outside the gene matches: 10. CDR3 in DNA: TGTGCCTGTGACACCGTTTCCGGGGGATATTGGACCGATAAACTCATCTTT. This sequence encodes CACDTVSGGYWTDKLIF.